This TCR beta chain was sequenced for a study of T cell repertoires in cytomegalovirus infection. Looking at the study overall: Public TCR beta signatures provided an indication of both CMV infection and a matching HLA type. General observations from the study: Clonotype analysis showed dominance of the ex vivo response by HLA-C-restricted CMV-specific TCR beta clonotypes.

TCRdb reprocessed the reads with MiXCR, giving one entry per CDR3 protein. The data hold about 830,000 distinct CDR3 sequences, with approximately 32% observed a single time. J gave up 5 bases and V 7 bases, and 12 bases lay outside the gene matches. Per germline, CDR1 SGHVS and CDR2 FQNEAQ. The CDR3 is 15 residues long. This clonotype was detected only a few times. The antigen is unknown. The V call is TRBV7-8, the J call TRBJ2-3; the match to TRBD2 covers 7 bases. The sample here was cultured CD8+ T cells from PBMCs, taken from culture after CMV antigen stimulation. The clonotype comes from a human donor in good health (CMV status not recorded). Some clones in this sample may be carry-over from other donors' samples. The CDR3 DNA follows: TGTGCCAGCACCGACCTTGGGAGGGGAGAAGATACGCAGTATTTT. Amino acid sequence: CASTDLGRGEDTQYF.